This TCR beta chain was found in a study of T cells in Graves' hyperthyroidism and ophthalmopathy. This CDR3 has 18 amino acids. Trimming left V 4 bases short and J 1 base short, with 20 bases between. Germline-derived CDR1 and CDR2 are SGDLS and YYNGEE. The source material, RNA transcripts, was used to amplify TCR beta CDR3 regions. Primed by the HTBI set, a first-round RT-PCR was run on the TCR CDR3. A single record per CDR3 protein comes from TCRdb applying MiXCR to the multiplex PCR reads. This sample has some 400,000 distinct CDR3 sequences; roughly 13% occur once, and the top ten carry 20%. This clonotype showed up many times.

This clonotype was sampled from a man under 40 with Graves' hyperthyroidism that later progressed to Graves' ophthalmopathy. V usage is TRBV9 and J usage is TRBJ2-2; no definite D call. What was sequenced was blood. CDR3 in amino acids: CASSPVGQPMGNTGELFF. Written as DNA, the CDR3 is TGTGCCAGCAGCCCTGTAGGGCAGCCCATGGGGAACACCGGGGAGCTGTTTTTT.